Given below is one T cell receptor beta chain in context. Its matching antigen is unknown. CDR3 length: 15 amino acids. The trim removed 0 bases at V and 7 bases at J, leaving 5 bases unmatched. Germline CDR1 is MNHEY and CDR2 is SMNVEV (reference sequence). This sample is drawn from a study of cytomegalovirus exposure and HLA in healthy donors. General study points: High sensitivity and specificity were reportedly achieved when the classifier diagnosed cytomegalovirus status.

Profiled with immunoSEQ multiplex PCR; TCRdb holds only in-frame clones, not every one. This sample has more than 300,000 clones; 80% to 90% occur once, and the top ten carry 0.65% to 0.95%. The TCR originated in a woman under 30 in good health and CMV-seronegative. The chain uses TRBV27 and TRBJ2-7; 11 positions agree with TRBD2. Sequencing used PBMCs. CDR3 DNA sequence: TGTGCCAGCAGTTTATCGACTAGCGGGACGGGGGAGCAGTACTTC. As protein: CASSLSTSGTGEQYF.